These 27 T cell receptor beta chains originate from one sample sequenced in a study of blood T cell repertoires in COVID-19. Here immunoSEQ multiplex PCR was the method, and the copy in TCRdb shows in-frame clones only, minus some. The top ten hold less than 6% of the sample, which has under 250,000 clones, around 83% seen once. Source material: peripheral blood. Receptors originate from an older woman with COVID-19, enrolled during active disease.

The V call is TRBV6-6, the J call TRBJ1-5; D is ambiguous. The CDR3 loop spans 13 amino acids. The germline gives CDR1 MNHNY, CDR2 SVGAGI (reference sequence). The V and J ends lost 5 bases and 4 bases respectively, with 9 bases between them. CDR3 residues: CASSISLNQPQHF. The CDR3 nucleotides are TGTGCCAGCAGTATTAGCCTAAATCAGCCCCAGCATTTT.

The rearrangement joins TRBV7-9 to TRBJ2-2, with D unresolved. From germline, CDR1 is SEHNR and CDR2 FQNEAQ (reference sequence). The V end lost 6 bases, the J end lost 8 bases, and 7 bases lay between the germline ends. This CDR3 comprises 11 residues. CDR3 region: CASSYFGELFF. The CDR3 nucleotides read TGTGCCAGCAGTTACTTTGGGGAGCTGTTTTTT.

CDR3 residues: CASSSLTVAKNIQYF. For the CDR3, the DNA is TGTGCCAGTAGTTCTCTTACGGTAGCCAAAAACATTCAGTACTTC. J is TRBJ2-4 and V is TRBV19; D is unresolved. The ends were cut back, 5 bases at V and 0 bases at J, with 11 bases in the middle. The CDR3 is 15 residues long. CDR1 is LNHDA and CDR2 is SQIVND in the germline V gene (reference sequence).

Comment on this clone: At one boundary the junction diverges from the germline segment, which might be a read error. The chain employs TRBV7-2 and TRBJ2-7; 9 bases align to TRBD2. Per the germline V gene, CDR1 is SGHTA and CDR2 is FQGNSA. The CDR3 has 15 residues. The CDR3 DNA follows: TGTGCCAGCAGCCTAGCGGGGCGGGAGGGCCACGAGCAGTACTTC. This translates into CASSLAGREGHEQYF.

The chain uses TRBV3-1 (or the pseudogene TRBV3-2) and TRBJ1-6, with D hard to call. This CDR3 has 13 amino acids. Germline V lookup: CDR1 LGHDT, CDR2 YNNKEL (reference sequence). V gave up 3 bases and J gave up 9 bases, with 9 bases separating them. CDR3 sequence: CASSHGSGSPLHF. DNA of the CDR3: TGTGCCAGCAGCCACGGATCGGGTTCACCCCTCCACTTT.

This clone was seen a few times. The J gene is TRBJ2-2, the V gene TRBV7-9; the match to TRBD2 covers 8 bases. The CDR3 is 17 residues long. V shed 5 bases, J shed 3 bases, and the junction held 11 bases outside the gene matches. Germline lookup yields CDR1 SEHNR and CDR2 FQNEAQ (reference sequence). As DNA, the CDR3 is TGTGCCAGCAGCCCCGCCGGGGGCGGGAGGTACACCGGGGAGCTGTTTTTT. This translates into CASSPAGGGRYTGELFF.

The V gene is TRBV7-4, the J gene TRBJ2-7; the match to TRBD2 covers 11 bases. The V gene end was trimmed by 5 bases and the J gene end by 6 bases; junction bases not matched to a gene: 9. Germline assignment: CDR1 SGHVT and CDR2 SQSDAQ. The CDR3 consists of 15 residues. The CDR3 bases are TGTGCCAGCAGCAGCGCGGGTAGCGGGAGGGCCGAGCAGTACTTC. Its protein product is CASSSAGSGRAEQYF. The entire variable domain, with the rest obtained from reference TRBV7-4 and TRBJ2-7, is as follows: GAGVSQSPRYKVAKRGRDVALRCDSISGHVTLYWYRQTLGQGSEVLTYSQSDAQRDKSGRPSGRFSAERPERSVSTLKIQRTEQGDSAVYLCASSSAGSGRAEQYFGPGTRLTVT.

The CDR3 DNA reads TGTGCCAGCAGCAGACAGGCGAAACGCTATAATTCACCCCTCCACTTT. Residues: CASSRQAKRYNSPLHF. The chain has TRBV6-2 or TRBV6-3 and TRBJ1-6, with D possibly matching TRBD1 (6 bases). Deletions cut 6 bases from V and 3 bases from J, with 15 bases between. Germline values: CDR1 MNHEY, CDR2 SVGEGT. This CDR3 region has 16 residues.

The J gene is TRBJ1-2, the V gene TRBV30; weak D call: TRBD1 (5 bases). With 5 bases removed from V and 5 bases from J, the gap between germline ends came to 12 bases. The CDR3 has 12 amino acids. CDR1 is GTSNPN, CDR2 SVGIG, per germline (reference sequence). The CDR3 nucleotides are TGTGCCTGGTCCGGGGGGGGGTATGGCTACACCTTC. As protein: CAWSGGGYGYTF.

The chain couples TRBV4-2 to TRBJ2-1, with TRBD2 matching 16 bases. V was pared by 3 bases and J by 9 bases, with 5 bases of the junction left unmatched. Germline V lookup: CDR1 LGHNA, CDR2 YNFKEQ. CDR3 length: 16 residues. CDR3 sequence reads: CASSQEGTSGRGEQFF. CDR3 nucleotide sequence: TGTGCCAGCAGCCAGGAGGGGACTAGCGGGAGGGGTGAGCAGTTCTTC.

This clone was picked up one time. CDR3 in amino acids: CASTSGLYNEQFF. In DNA form, the CDR3 reads TGTGCCTCGACCAGCGGGCTGTACAATGAGCAGTTCTTC. V and J are TRBV28 and TRBJ2-1; a weak D match, TRBD2 (6 bases). Germline V gives CDR1 MDHEN, CDR2 SYDVKM. V lost 11 bases, J lost 4 bases, and 15 bases lay in between. The CDR3 has 13 amino acids.

The rearrangement joins TRBV28 to TRBJ2-2; 12 bases map to TRBD2. V gave up 5 bases and J gave up 3 bases; unmatched junction bases: 4. The CDR3 has 16 residues. CDR1 is MDHEN and CDR2 is SYDVKM in the germline V gene. The CDR3 protein is CASSRRLAGDTGELFF. Here the CDR3 DNA reads TGTGCCAGCAGTCGTAGACTAGCGGGAGACACCGGGGAGCTGTTTTTT.

The rearrangement uses TRBV25-1 and TRBJ2-5; D perhaps matches TRBD1 (5 bases). The V end lost 1 base, the J end lost 4 bases, and 13 bases lay between the germline ends. Per germline, CDR1 MGHDK and CDR2 SYGVNS. CDR3 size: 15 residues. As DNA, the CDR3 is TGTGCCAGCAGTGAATTCCGATCAGGGCCAGAGACCCAGTACTTC. Translating it yields CASSEFRSGPETQYF.

V gene TRBV24-1 combines with J gene TRBJ2-1; tentative D call: TRBD2 (6 bases). The CDR3 has 17 residues. V was shortened by 0 bases and J by 5 bases, with 16 bases between the two germline ends. Germline-derived CDR1 and CDR2 are KGHDR and SFDVKD. CDR3 sequence reads: CATSDLGGSRGNNEQFF. As DNA, the CDR3 is TGTGCCACCAGTGATTTGGGTGGGTCTCGGGGGAACAATGAGCAGTTCTTC.

This clone is a singleton in its sample. V gene TRBV19 combines with J gene TRBJ1-5, with TRBD1 matching over 10 bases. Germline CDR1 LNHDA, CDR2 SQIVND (reference sequence). The CDR3 totals 16 residues. Losses at the gene ends were 6 bases for V and 1 base for J; bases not matched to a gene: 6. This CDR3 is CASSPDRGRSNQPQHF. The CDR3 DNA is TGTGCCAGTAGCCCCGACAGGGGGCGAAGCAATCAGCCCCAGCATTTT.

CDR3 residues: CASSLLSGGGNQPQHF. CDR3 nucleotides: TGTGCCAGCAGTTTATTATCAGGGGGAGGAAATCAGCCCCAGCATTTT. The chain uses TRBV28 and TRBJ1-5; TRBD1 matches at 7 bases. With V trimmed by 1 base and J by 4 bases, 7 bases remained unmatched. Germline CDR1 and CDR2: MDHEN and SYDVKM. The CDR3 sequence is 16 residues long. The full variable domain, rest sourced from reference TRBV28 and TRBJ1-5, is DVKVTQSSRYLVKRTGEKVFLECVQDMDHENMFWYRQDPGLGLRLIYFSYDVKMKEKGDIPEGYSVSREKKERFSLILESASTNQTSMYLCASSLLSGGGNQPQHFGDGTRLSIL.

A single count supports this clone. The gene calls are TRBV18 and TRBJ1-6; 8 nucleotides line up with TRBD1. The CDR3 spans 15 residues. Germline V CDR1 and CDR2: KGHSH, LQKENI. Unmatched junction bases numbered 5, after V lost 3 bases and J lost 7 bases. DNA for the CDR3: TGTGCCAGCTCACCGCAGGGGGCGAAAAATTCACCCCTCCACTTT. Protein product: CASSPQGAKNSPLHF. The full variable domain, completed using reference TRBV18 and TRBJ1-6, is NAGVMQNPRHLVRRRGQEARLRCSPMKGHSHVYWYRQLPEEGLKFMVYLQKENIIDESGMPKERFSAEFPKEGPSILRIQQVVRGDSAAYFCASSPQGAKNSPLHFGNGTRLTVT.

The rearrangement links TRBV5-1 to TRBJ2-3; 7 bases align to TRBD1. Germline V CDR1 and CDR2: SGHRS, YFSETQ. V was clipped by 4 bases and J by 4 bases; unmatched bases: 6. The length of the CDR3 is 14 residues. CDR3 protein: CASSMTGTADTQYF. The CDR3 DNA follows: TGCGCCAGCAGCATGACAGGGACCGCAGATACGCAGTATTTT.

The V gene is TRBV27, the J gene TRBJ2-2; 8 nucleotides agree with TRBD1. With V trimmed by 3 bases and J by 1 base, 7 bases remained unmatched. The CDR3 consists of 17 residues. The V gene's germline CDR1 is MNHEY and CDR2 SMNVEV (reference sequence). This CDR3 is CASSLYAGTGNTGELFF. Written as DNA, the CDR3 is TGTGCCAGCAGTTTGTACGCCGGGACAGGGAACACCGGGGAGCTGTTTTTT.

V gene TRBV27 combines with J gene TRBJ1-5, with 7 bases identical to TRBD1. CDR1 is MNHEY, CDR2 SMNVEV, per germline (reference sequence). The CDR3 is 16 amino acids. V shed 4 bases and J 1 base; nucleotides not matched to a gene: 7. The CDR3 loop reads CASSYTGARSNQPQHF. For the CDR3, the DNA is TGTGCCAGCAGTTACACAGGGGCAAGGAGCAATCAGCCCCAGCATTTT.

CDR3 loop: CASSSNYEQYF. The CDR3 nucleotides read TGTGCCAGCAGTTCTAACTACGAGCAGTACTTC. The rearrangement uses TRBV28 and TRBJ2-7; no firm D call. The V end lost 4 bases, the J end lost 3 bases, and 4 bases lay between the germline ends. From germline, CDR1 is MDHEN and CDR2 SYDVKM. CDR3 size: 11 residues.

The rearrangement links TRBV7-2 to TRBJ2-7; 13 bases are shared with TRBD2. V lost 4 bases and J lost 2; bases outside the gene matches: 2. The CDR3 sequence is 15 residues long. Germline CDR1 and CDR2: SGHTA and FQGNSA. CDR3 in amino acids: CASSSGLAGAYEQYF. Written as DNA, the CDR3 is TGTGCCAGCAGCTCCGGACTAGCGGGAGCCTACGAGCAGTACTTC.

V usage is TRBV5-4 and J usage is TRBJ2-7; 8 bases are a match to TRBD1. Per the germline V gene, CDR1 is SGHNT and CDR2 is YYREEE (reference sequence). The CDR3 sequence is 14 residues long. V lost 4 bases, J lost 3 bases, and 6 bases stayed unmatched. CDR3 DNA sequence: TGTGCCAGCAGCACCGGGACAGGCGACTACGAGCAGTACTTC. Encoded protein: CASSTGTGDYEQYF.

V and J are TRBV5-1 and TRBJ1-6, with D uncertain. Germline loops: CDR1 SGHRS, CDR2 YFSETQ. V gave up 4 bases and J gave up 0 bases, with 14 bases separating them. This CDR3 comprises 17 residues. CDR3 nucleotides: TGCGCCAGCAGCCCAGACCGTAGGAGCTCCTATAATTCACCCCTCCACTTT. It encodes CASSPDRRSSYNSPLHF.

This chain uses TRBV6-5 with TRBJ2-7; 7 bases agree with TRBD1. With 4 bases clipped from V and 3 bases from J, the junction kept 12 bases outside the gene matches. Looked up from germline, CDR1 is MNHEY and CDR2 is SVGAGI. The CDR3 contains 16 residues. The CDR3 loop reads CASSFAGGTVIYEQYF. CDR3 in DNA: TGTGCCAGCAGTTTCGCCGGTGGGACAGTTATCTACGAGCAGTACTTC.

The V call is TRBV4-3, the J call TRBJ2-5; D unclear. Trimming pared 0 bases from V and 5 bases from J, leaving 7 bases between. CDR1 and CDR2 (germline): LGHNA, YSLEER. The length of the CDR3 is 13 residues. The DNA of the CDR3 is TGCGCCAGCAGCCAAGATATGCGGGAGACCCAGTACTTC. The encoded protein is CASSQDMRETQYF.

The V call is TRBV6-2 or TRBV6-3, the J call TRBJ2-3, with a possible D match to TRBD1 (6 bases). CDR3 length equals 18 residues. From germline, CDR1 is MNHEY and CDR2 SVGEGT. Trimming shortened V by 6 bases and J by 0 bases, and 22 bases separated the two germline ends. The CDR3 reads CASSPQRGTPASTDTQYF. The DNA for the CDR3 is TGTGCCAGCAGCCCTCAGAGAGGGACACCCGCTAGCACAGATACGCAGTATTTT.